Each of the 18 T cell receptor beta chains below was sequenced from the same sample in a study of blood T cell repertoires in COVID-19. This table comes from immunoSEQ multiplex PCR, and its TCRdb copy is limited to in-frame clones, with some not included. The data show 200,000 to 250,000 clones, around 84% seen once. The material sequenced was peripheral blood. These receptors all stem from a woman aged 55-70 years who had recovered from COVID-19.

The genes are TRBV6-1 and TRBJ2-7; D is unclear. V was pared by 1 base and J by 3 bases, with 7 bases between. In germline, CDR1 is MNHNS, CDR2 SASEGT. CDR3 length equals 13 residues. CDR3 bases: TGTGCCAGCAGTGAAGGTCAGGTCTACGAGCAGTACTTC. Amino acid sequence: CASSEGQVYEQYF.

The count of this clone is one. J is TRBJ2-1 and V is TRBV6-6, with TRBD2 matching 8 bases. The CDR3 length is 20 residues. Germline V gene sequence: CDR1 MNHNY, CDR2 SVGAGI (reference sequence). Trimming cost V 5 bases and J 0 bases; bases outside gene matches: 18. The CDR3 sequence is CASSPPNRPSGPSSYNEQFF. The CDR3 bases are TGTGCCAGCAGTCCCCCAAACCGGCCTAGCGGGCCGAGCTCCTACAATGAGCAGTTCTTC.

This clone was detected only once. V and J are TRBV9 and TRBJ1-3; no clear D gene. The V end lost 2 bases, the J end lost 6 bases, and 9 bases lay between the germline ends. This CDR3 comprises 13 residues. Germline V CDR1 and CDR2: SGDLS, YYNGEE. CDR3 coding DNA: TGTGCCAGCAGCGTGGGCCGAGAAAACACCATATATTTT. Its translation is CASSVGRENTIYF.

This sequence joins TRBV25-1 and TRBJ2-6, with 7 bases that match TRBD2. The V gene's germline CDR1 is MGHDK and CDR2 SYGVNS. The V segment lost 2 bases and the J segment 2 bases; nucleotides outside the gene matches: 0. The CDR3 has 15 amino acids. CDR3 sequence (DNA): TGTGCCAGCAGTGAAGGGGGGGCTGGGGCCAACGTCCTGACTTTC. Translation: CASSEGGAGANVLTF.

The chain employs TRBV11-2 and TRBJ2-5; no clear D gene. This CDR3 has 13 residues. Trimming took 0 bases from V and 3 from J, leaving 5 bases between them. From germline, CDR1 is SGHAT and CDR2 FQNNGV. CDR3 residues: CASSLEYKETQYF. The CDR3 DNA reads TGTGCCAGCAGCTTAGAGTACAAAGAGACCCAGTACTTC.

Here the CDR3 reads CASSLDRNTEAFF. In DNA form, the CDR3 reads TGTGCCAGCAGCTTGGACAGGAACACTGAAGCTTTCTTT. The genes are TRBV2 and TRBJ1-1, with D tentatively TRBD1 (6 bases). Germline V CDR1 and CDR2: SNHLY, FYNNEI. Trimming left V 6 bases short and J 1 base short, with 9 bases between. The CDR3 has 13 amino acids. The entire variable domain, with the rest obtained from reference TRBV2 and TRBJ1-1, is as follows: EPEVTQTPSHQVTQMGQEVILRCVPISNHLYFYWYRQILGQKVEFLVSFYNNEISEKSEIFDDQFSVERPDGSNFTLKIRSTKLEDSAMYFCASSLDRNTEAFFGQGTRLTVV.

This chain joins TRBV9 and TRBJ1-1; D is unclear. Germline V gives CDR1 SGDLS, CDR2 YYNGEE. Trimming cost V 0 bases and J 4 bases, with 19 bases left between them. CDR3 length: 17 residues. The CDR3 bases are TGTGCCAGCAGCGTAGTCCCCCTCTGGACCGCGGGCACTGAAGCTTTCTTT. Translated: CASSVVPLWTAGTEAFF.

By share of the sample, this clone is medium-sized. The rearrangement uses TRBV6-5 and TRBJ2-1; 10 nucleotides match TRBD2. The J segment lost 9 bases and the V segment lost 0 bases, leaving 5 bases of the junction unmatched. Germline-derived CDR1 and CDR2 are MNHEY and SVGAGI. The CDR3 has 15 amino acids. The DNA for the CDR3 is TGTGCCAGCAGTTACTCAGGACTAGCGGAAGGTGAGCAGTTCTTC. Protein sequence: CASSYSGLAEGEQFF.

The chain joins TRBV30 to TRBJ2-3; 8 bases fit TRBD2. This CDR3 has 16 amino acids. After removal of 3 bases from V and 0 bases from J, the junction contained 8 bases not matched to a gene. CDR1 is GTSNPN, CDR2 SVGIG, per germline (reference sequence). CDR3 sequence reads: CAWRNWGTSSTDTQYF. Written as DNA, the CDR3 is TGTGCCTGGAGAAATTGGGGGACTAGTAGCACAGATACGCAGTATTTT.

This clone came up a few times. The chain employs TRBV12-3 or TRBV12-4 and TRBJ1-5, with D possibly matching TRBD1 (5 bases). V lost 6 bases to trimming and J lost 0 bases, with 6 bases between them. The CDR3 length is 13 residues. The CDR3 region has the DNA TGTGCCAGCAGCGACAGTAGCAATCAGCCCCAGCATTTT. This gives the protein CASSDSSNQPQHF.

In this sample, this clone turned up once. The chain has TRBV5-1 and TRBJ1-1; D call uncertain. Germline CDR1 is SGHRS and CDR2 is YFSETQ. The CDR3 totals 17 residues. With 4 bases removed from V and 1 base from J, the gap between germline ends came to 20 bases. CDR3 DNA sequence: TGCGCCAGCAGCAAGGTGGAGGGTTGGCCTAAGAACACTGAAGCTTTCTTT. It is translated as CASSKVEGWPKNTEAFF. Supplemented by reference TRBV5-1 and TRBJ1-1, the full variable domain reads KAGVTQTPRYLIKTRGQQVTLSCSPISGHRSVSWYQQTPGQGLQFLFEYFSETQRNKGNFPGRFSGRQFSNSRSEMNVSTLELGDSALYLCASSKVEGWPKNTEAFFGQGTRLTVV.

In this sample, this clone turned up a few times. V is TRBV3-1 (or the pseudogene TRBV3-2) and J is TRBJ2-7, with D perhaps matching TRBD2 (5 bases). The germline gives CDR1 LGHDT, CDR2 YNNKEL (reference sequence). The ends were cut back, 7 bases at V and 7 bases at J, with 20 bases in the middle. The CDR3 has 14 amino acids. CDR3 nucleotide sequence: TGTGCCAGCACCTATGGCCCGAACACGGGGGAGCAGTACTTC. It specifies CASTYGPNTGEQYF.

This clone was counted at least ten times. J is TRBJ1-1 and V is TRBV19, with 9 bases that match TRBD1. CDR3 length equals 13 residues. V gave up 4 bases and J gave up 4 bases; unmatched junction bases: 1. Germline CDR1 and CDR2: LNHDA and SQIVND (reference sequence). The CDR3: CASSKTGGTEAFF. The CDR3 DNA is TGTGCCAGTAGTAAGACAGGGGGCACTGAAGCTTTCTTT.

This sequence joins TRBV6-5 and TRBJ1-6; possible D gene TRBD1, 5 bases. Trimming shortened V by 10 bases and J by 10 bases, and 17 bases separated the two germline ends. The germline gives CDR1 MNHEY, CDR2 SVGAGI. CDR3 length: 13 amino acids. This CDR3 reads CATMTVDGSPLHF. As DNA, the CDR3 is TGTGCCACGATGACAGTTGATGGATCACCCCTCCACTTT.

This chain uses TRBV11-2 with TRBJ2-2; 8 nucleotides align to TRBD2. This CDR3 has 17 residues. With V trimmed by 2 bases and J by 4 bases, 9 bases remained unmatched. Germline CDR1 and CDR2: SGHAT and FQNNGV. CDR3 DNA sequence: TGTGCCAGCAGCTTATTTCTTGGACTAGCCCTCACCGGGGAGCTGTTTTTT. Its translation: CASSLFLGLALTGELFF.

The chain employs TRBV28 and TRBJ2-5; TRBD1 aligns across 8 bases. CDR3 length: 15 residues. CDR1 and CDR2 from the germline V gene are MDHEN and SYDVKM. The chain's CDR3 is CVSRAGQGAGETQYF. CDR3 nucleotides: TGTGTCAGTCGAGCCGGGCAGGGGGCGGGAGAGACCCAGTACTTC.

This chain links TRBV29-1 with TRBJ1-2, with D unclear. Germline lookup yields CDR1 SQVTM and CDR2 ANQGSEA. The V end was cut by 3 bases, the J end by 7 bases, with 6 bases between. CDR3 length equals 10 residues. The CDR3, as DNA: TGCAGCGTTGATGTCGGTGGCTACACCTTC. Encoded protein: CSVDVGGYTF.

The chain has TRBV2 and TRBJ1-6, with TRBD1 identical over 7 bases. J gave up 6 bases and V 8 bases, and 10 bases lay outside the gene matches. The length of the CDR3 is 15 residues. The germline V gene has CDR1 SNHLY and CDR2 FYNNEI. The CDR3: CASGRGGPINSPLHF. CDR3 nucleotides: TGTGCCAGCGGTAGAGGGGGCCCCATTAATTCACCCCTCCACTTT.